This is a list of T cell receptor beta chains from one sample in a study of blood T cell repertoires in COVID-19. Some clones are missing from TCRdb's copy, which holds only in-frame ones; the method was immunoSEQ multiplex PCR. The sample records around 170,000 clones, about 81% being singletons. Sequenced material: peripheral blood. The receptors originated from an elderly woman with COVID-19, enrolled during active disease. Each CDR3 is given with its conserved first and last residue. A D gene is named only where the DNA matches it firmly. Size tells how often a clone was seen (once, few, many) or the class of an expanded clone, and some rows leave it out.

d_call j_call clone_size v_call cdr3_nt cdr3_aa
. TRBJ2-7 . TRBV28 TGTGCCAGCAGCCTCCGGGACTACGAGCAGTACTTC CASSLRDYEQYF
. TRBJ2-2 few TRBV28 TGTGCCAGCAGTTTAGGCCGGAACACCGGGGAGCTGTTTTTT CASSLGRNTGELFF
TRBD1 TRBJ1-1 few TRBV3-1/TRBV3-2 TGTGCCAGCAGCCAAGATCCAGGGGGAGGCACTGAAGCTTTCTTT CASSQDPGGGTEAFF
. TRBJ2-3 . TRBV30 TGTGCCTGGAGTGTAGGGCAGGGATACACAGATACGCAGTATTTT CAWSVGQGYTDTQYF
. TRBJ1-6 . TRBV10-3 TGTGCCATCAGTGAGGCGGCGCCGAATTCACCCCTCCACTTT CAISEAAPNSPLHF
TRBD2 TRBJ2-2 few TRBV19 TGTGCCAGTAGTAGACTAGGACTAGCGGGAGGAACCGGGGAGCTGTTTTTT CASSRLGLAGGTGELFF
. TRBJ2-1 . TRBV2 TGTGCCAGCAGTCGGAGCGAGCAGTTCTTC CASSRSEQFF
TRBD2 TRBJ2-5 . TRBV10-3 TGTGCCATCAGTGTAACTAGCGGAGAGACCCAGTACTTC CAISVTSGETQYF
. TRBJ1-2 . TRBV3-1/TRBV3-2 TGTGCCAGCAGCCAAGGTGGGGGGGCCGGCGGCTACACCTTC CASSQGGGAGGYTF
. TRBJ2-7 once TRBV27 TGTGCCAGCAGAGGATGGGCATCCTACGAGCAGTACTTC CASRGWASYEQYF
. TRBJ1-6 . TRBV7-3 TGTGCCAGCAGGGAGCAGGGAAATTCACCCCTCCACTTT CASREQGNSPLHF
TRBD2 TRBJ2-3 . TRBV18 TGTGCCAGCTCACCACAGGCGGGAGGTAGCACAGATACGCAGTATTTT CASSPQAGGSTDTQYF
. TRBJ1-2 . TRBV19 TGTGCCAGTAGTATACGGGGGGGTTTCGACTATGGCTACACCTTC CASSIRGGFDYGYTF
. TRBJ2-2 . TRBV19 TGTGCCAGTAGTATTGTGGGGGTGAGGGGGACCGGGGAGCTGTTTTTT CASSIVGVRGTGELFF
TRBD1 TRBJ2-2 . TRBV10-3 TGTGCCATATGGACAGGGAACACCGGGGAGCTGTTTTTT CAIWTGNTGELFF
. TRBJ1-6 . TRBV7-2 TGTGCCAGCGGGCGGGGACTGGGGTCACCCCTCCACTTT CASGRGLGSPLHF
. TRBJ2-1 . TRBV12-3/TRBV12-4 TGTGCCAGCACGGCGGGTGCCTACAATGAGCAGTTCTTC CASTAGAYNEQFF
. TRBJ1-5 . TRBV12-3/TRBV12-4 TGTGCCAGCAGTTTCGGAGGAGATCAGCCCCAGCATTTT CASSFGGDQPQHF
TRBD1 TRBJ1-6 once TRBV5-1 TGCGCCAGCAGCTTGGGGGACAGGGGGCCGTCACCCCTCCACTTT CASSLGDRGPSPLHF
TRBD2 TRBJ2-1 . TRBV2 TGTGCCTGGGGGACTAGCGGGGCCTTTGAGAACTTGGGCGAGCAGTTCTTC CAWGTSGAFENLGEQFF
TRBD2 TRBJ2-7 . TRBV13 TGTGCCAGCAGCTCTAGCGGGAGTCCCTTCTACGAGCAGTACTTC CASSSSGSPFYEQYF
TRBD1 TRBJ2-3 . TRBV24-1 TGTGCCACCAGTGAAACAGGGGCAGATACGCAGTATTTT CATSETGADTQYF
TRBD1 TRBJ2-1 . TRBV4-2 TGTGCCAGCAGCCAAGATAAGGGGACAGTATACAATGAGCAGTTCTTC CASSQDKGTVYNEQFF
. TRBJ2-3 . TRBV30 TGTGCCTGGAGTGGATCGGGGAAGAGCACAGATACGCAGTATTTT CAWSGSGKSTDTQYF
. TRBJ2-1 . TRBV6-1 TGTGCCAGCAGTGAAGTCCCTCAGGGGACCTACAATGAGCAGTTCTTC CASSEVPQGTYNEQFF
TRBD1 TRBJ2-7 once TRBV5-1 TGCGCCAGCAGCTTGGAGGACAGGGTAATGGACTACGAGCAGTACTTC CASSLEDRVMDYEQYF
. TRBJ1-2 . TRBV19 TGTGCCAGTAGTATTGGCACATCTAACTATGGCTACACCTTC CASSIGTSNYGYTF
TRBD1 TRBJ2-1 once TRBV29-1 TGCAGCGTTACAGGGGGCCACAATGAGCAGTTCTTC CSVTGGHNEQFF
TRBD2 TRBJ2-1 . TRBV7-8 TGTGCCAGCAGCTTACTGGCGGGAGACAATGAGCAGTTCTTC CASSLLAGDNEQFF
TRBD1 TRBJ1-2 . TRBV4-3 TGCGCCAGCAGCCAAGATGTAGGACAGGGATACTATGGCTACACCTTC CASSQDVGQGYYGYTF
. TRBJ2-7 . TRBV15 TGTGCCACCGAAAGCGATTCCTACGAGCAGTACTTC CATESDSYEQYF
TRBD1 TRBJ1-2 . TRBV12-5 TGTGCTAGTGGCCGGGACAGCTATGGCTACACCTTC CASGRDSYGYTF
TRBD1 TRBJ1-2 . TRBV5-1 TGCGCCAGCAGCCGCCGGGACAGACCCAACTATGGCTACACCTTC CASSRRDRPNYGYTF
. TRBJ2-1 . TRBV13 TGTGCCAGCAGCATCCGGGAACCATACAATGAGCAGTTCTTC CASSIREPYNEQFF
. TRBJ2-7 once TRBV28 TGTGCCAGCAGTTTACAGGGATTTCCCTACGAGCAGTACTTC CASSLQGFPYEQYF
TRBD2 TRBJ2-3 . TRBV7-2 TGTGCCAGCAGCTTTAGGACTAGCGGGCTTGGCACAGATACGCAGTATTTT CASSFRTSGLGTDTQYF
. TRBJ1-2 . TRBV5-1 TGCGCCAGCAGCTTCTACAGGGATGGCTACACCTTC CASSFYRDGYTF
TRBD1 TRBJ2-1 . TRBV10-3 TGTGCCATCAGTGAGTCGATCTCCGGGACAGGGGAGGATGAGCAGTTCTTC CAISESISGTGEDEQFF
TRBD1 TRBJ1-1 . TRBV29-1 TGCAGCGTTGAGCGGACAGGGCCAAGTGAAGCTTTCTTT CSVERTGPSEAFF
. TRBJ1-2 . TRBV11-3 TGTGCCAGCAGCTTGAGGCAGGGCGCGCATGGCTACACCTTC CASSLRQGAHGYTF
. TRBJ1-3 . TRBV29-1 TGCAGCACACACAGCTTGGCGGGAAACACCATATATTTT CSTHSLAGNTIYF
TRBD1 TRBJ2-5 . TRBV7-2 TGTGCCAGCAGCTTAAGGGCAGGGGGCAAATCAGAGACCCAGTACTTC CASSLRAGGKSETQYF
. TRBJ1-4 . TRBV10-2 TGCGCCAGCAGCGATCGGTCAGCAGGCAGCGAAAAACTGTTTTTT CASSDRSAGSEKLFF
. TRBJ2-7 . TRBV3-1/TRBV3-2 TGTGCCAGCAGCCAAGACGTAGCATGGGACGAGCAGTACTTC CASSQDVAWDEQYF
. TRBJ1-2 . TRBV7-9 TGTGCCAGCAGCTCCAGGGTAAGCGGCTACACCTTC CASSSRVSGYTF
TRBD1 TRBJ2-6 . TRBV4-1 TGCGCCAGCAGCCACCCTAACAGGGGGTTAAGCTCTGGGGCCAACGTCCTGACTTTC CASSHPNRGLSSGANVLTF
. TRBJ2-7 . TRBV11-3 TGTGCCAGCAGCTTACACGACAGAAACTCCTACGAGCAGTACTTC CASSLHDRNSYEQYF
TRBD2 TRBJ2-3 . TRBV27 TGTGCCAGCAGTTGGGGACTAGCGGGAGGGTCAGATACGCAGTATTTT CASSWGLAGGSDTQYF
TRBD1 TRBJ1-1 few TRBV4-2 TGTGCCAGCAGCTCCGGACAGGGGAACACTGAAGCTTTCTTT CASSSGQGNTEAFF
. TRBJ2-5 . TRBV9 TGTGCCAGCAGCGTACAGGCGACCCAAGAGACCCAGTACTTC CASSVQATQETQYF
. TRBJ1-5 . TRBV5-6 TGTGCCAGCAGCGGGGGGATGGGCAATCAGCCCCAGCATTTT CASSGGMGNQPQHF